These 15 T cell receptor beta chains were all obtained from the same sample, sequenced in a study of T cell responses to AZD1222 COVID-19 vaccine (dated by TCRdb to the early 2020s). Libraries were made using the immunoSEQ multiplex PCR assay. The table comes from immuneACCESS by way of TCRdb, which keeps in-frame sequences with V and J called. Part of the clones is missing from these tables; in studies checked, under half for an unresolved V gene and the rest for unknown reasons. This sample has about 130,000 clones in its table, and roughly 90% of those were observed once. The ten biggest clones cover 1.1% of the sample. Explained via the paper, the time point label denotes: about 28 days (+/-7) after the second vaccine dose. The specimen was peripheral blood, collected 28 days after the second AZD1222 dose. The source of these receptors is an adult who received the AZD1222 COVID-19 vaccine.

The V call is TRBV28, the J call TRBJ1-2; D is uncertain. The CDR3 is 11 amino acids. The germline CDR1 and CDR2 sequences are MDHEN and SYDVKM. The V and J ends lost 4 bases and 10 bases respectively, with 10 bases between them. CDR3 loop: CASSSHSTYTF. The CDR3, as DNA: TGTGCCAGCAGTTCCCACTCCACCTACACCTTC.

The rearrangement joins TRBV20-1 to TRBJ2-7; the D is unclear. The V gene lost 2 bases and the J gene lost 7 bases, with 6 bases spanning the gap. The germline CDR1 and CDR2 sequences are DFQATT and SNEGSKA (reference sequence). There are 10 residues in the CDR3. CDR3 nucleotide sequence: TGCAGTGCTAGAAGGCTAGAGCAGTACTTC. Protein sequence: CSARRLEQYF.

The J gene is TRBJ1-5, the V gene TRBV6-5; no clear D. The CDR3 spans 12 residues. V was shortened by 8 bases and J by 2 bases, with 7 bases between the two germline ends. Looked up from germline, CDR1 is MNHEY and CDR2 is SVGAGI. CDR3 nucleotides: TGTGCCAGCGAAATCGGCAATCAGCCCCAGCATTTT. Translation: CASEIGNQPQHF.

The J gene is TRBJ1-5, the V gene TRBV7-2, with TRBD1 identical over 7 bases. CDR3 length equals 15 residues. CDR1 is SGHTA and CDR2 is FQGNSA in the germline V gene. The junction had 9 bases not matched to a gene; V was cut back by 5 bases and J by 5 bases. The CDR3 here is CASSPTGTPDQPQHF. The CDR3 DNA follows: TGTGCCAGCAGCCCGACAGGGACTCCAGATCAGCCCCAGCATTTT.

CDR3 sequence reads: CASGTASSYEQYF. The CDR3 DNA reads TGTGCCAGCGGGACAGCCAGCTCCTACGAGCAGTACTTC. This rearrangement joins TRBV7-2 to TRBJ2-7; 7 bases agree with TRBD1. The germline V gene encodes CDR1 SGHTA and CDR2 FQGNSA. There are 13 residues in the CDR3. With 8 bases clipped from V and 0 bases from J, the junction kept 4 bases outside the gene matches. Full variable domain (rest looked up from reference TRBV7-2 and TRBJ2-7): GAGVSQSPSNKVTEKGKDVELRCDPISGHTALYWYRQSLGQGLEFLIYFQGNSAPDKSGLPSDRFSAERTGGSVSTLTIQRTQQEDSAVYLCASGTASSYEQYFGPGTRLTVT.

The chain carries TRBV9 and TRBJ2-1; maybe TRBD1 (6 bases). The CDR3 is 13 amino acids. V lost 5 bases to trimming and J lost 6 bases, with 12 bases between them. Germline assignment: CDR1 SGDLS and CDR2 YYNGEE. The CDR3 region has the DNA TGTGCCAGCAGTGGGGGCAGCCCCAATGAGCAGTTCTTC. This translates into CASSGGSPNEQFF.

The gene calls are TRBV28 and TRBJ1-3; 10 positions match TRBD1. Trimming cost V 5 bases and J 0 bases; bases outside gene matches: 7. This CDR3 is 17 amino acids long. CDR1 is MDHEN, CDR2 SYDVKM, per germline. The CDR3, as DNA: TGTGCCAGCAGTACCCCCGGGACAGGGGCCTCTGGAAACACCATATATTTT. This encodes CASSTPGTGASGNTIYF.

This chain links TRBV19 with TRBJ1-2, with D hard to call. Trimming removed 9 bases from V and 5 bases from J, with 16 bases in between. This CDR3 contains 13 residues. CDR1 is LNHDA and CDR2 is SQIVND in the germline V gene (reference sequence). This CDR3 reads CASKLTKGYGYTF. CDR3 nucleotides: TGTGCCAGCAAGCTAACCAAAGGGTATGGCTACACCTTC.

This chain uses TRBV10-3 with TRBJ1-2; D possibly corresponds to TRBD1 (6 bases). The CDR3 totals 17 residues. V lost 6 bases and J lost 4, with 24 bases in between. From germline, CDR1 is ENHRY and CDR2 SYGVKD. CDR3: CAIRAEQGRKSGYGYTF. In DNA, the CDR3 is TGTGCCATCAGAGCTGAACAGGGCAGGAAGAGCGGCTATGGCTACACCTTC.

Comments on this clone: One end of the junction is discordant with germline, which a read error may explain. The chain links TRBV11-3 to TRBJ2-1; tentative D call: TRBD1 (5 bases). The CDR3 sequence is 14 residues long. Germline-derived CDR1 and CDR2 are SGHNT and YENEEA. The CDR3 spells CASSVDSFYNEQFF. The CDR3 DNA follows: TGTGCCAGCAGCGTAGACAGTTTTTACAATGAGCAGTTCTTC.

The CDR3 protein is CASSYPGQPQHF. The CDR3 DNA sequence: TGTGCCAGCAGTTACCCCGGGCAGCCCCAGCATTTT. The V and J genes are TRBV6-2 or TRBV6-3 and TRBJ1-5; no reliable D call. CDR1 is MNHEY, CDR2 SVGEGT, per germline. With 2 bases removed from V and 7 bases from J, the gap between germline ends came to 6 bases. The CDR3 runs to 12 residues.

V usage is TRBV4-2 and J usage is TRBJ1-4; 7 bases fit TRBD1. The CDR3 loop spans 21 amino acids. Germline CDR1 is LGHNA and CDR2 is YNFKEQ. V lost 4 bases and J lost 0; bases outside the gene matches: 20. The CDR3 loop reads CASSRYRGTGKQGATNEKLFF. CDR3 nucleotides: TGTGCCAGCAGCCGCTACAGGGGCACAGGAAAACAGGGTGCAACTAATGAAAAACTGTTTTTT.

The chain uses TRBV28 and TRBJ2-7, with D unresolved. This CDR3 region has 14 residues. Germline CDR1 reads MDHEN; CDR2 reads SYDVKM. V was shortened by 6 bases and J by 2 bases, with 14 bases between the two germline ends. The DNA of the CDR3 is TGTGCCAGCAGCCCCCTACTGAGAACCTACGAGCAGTACTTC. Residues: CASSPLLRTYEQYF.

V gene TRBV3-1 (or the pseudogene TRBV3-2) combines with J gene TRBJ1-5; D is undetermined. There are 15 residues in the CDR3. CDR1 is LGHDT and CDR2 is YNNKEL in the germline V gene (reference sequence). V was shortened by 0 bases and J by 5 bases, with 11 bases between the two germline ends. The CDR3 DNA reads as TGTGCCAGCAGCCAAGAGATGGGGTCTTATCAGCCCCAGCATTTT. Encoded protein: CASSQEMGSYQPQHF.

The V and J genes are TRBV6-5 and TRBJ1-6, with no clear D. The CDR3 is 13 amino acids. The V gene lost 2 bases and the J gene lost 7 bases, with 6 bases spanning the gap. The germline V gene encodes CDR1 MNHEY and CDR2 SVGAGI. CDR3 sequence: CASSYTGNSPLHF. DNA for the CDR3: TGTGCCAGCAGTTACACCGGGAATTCACCCCTCCACTTT.